Reported below is one T cell receptor (beta chain). In the source study's methods: Reference gene primers were amplified, and this amplification served to estimate nucleated cell counts. Profiling relied on immunoSEQ multiplex PCR, and the TCRdb table lists in-frame clones only, not all of them. D and trimming were read from the DNA, whereas the V and J calls and clone size are those reported in that table. The repertoire has hundreds of thousands of clones, approximately 90% of them found once; the top ten carry 8% to 9%. In assigning cohorts, the study relied on participant-reported clinical history. These data come from a study of blood T cell repertoires in COVID-19. Germline V gives CDR1 MDHEN, CDR2 SYDVKM. The CDR3 runs 13 residues. The V and J ends lost 5 bases and 4 bases, in that order; junction bases with no gene match: 1.

The gene calls are TRBV28 and TRBJ1-2, with 10 bases lining up with TRBD1. Sequences were obtained from PBMCs or T cells enriched from blood (not recorded which). This receptor was identified in a young woman who had recovered from COVID-19. CDR3 DNA sequence: TGTGCCAGCAGTCGACAGGGGGCCTATGGCTACACCTTC. Its protein is CASSRQGAYGYTF.